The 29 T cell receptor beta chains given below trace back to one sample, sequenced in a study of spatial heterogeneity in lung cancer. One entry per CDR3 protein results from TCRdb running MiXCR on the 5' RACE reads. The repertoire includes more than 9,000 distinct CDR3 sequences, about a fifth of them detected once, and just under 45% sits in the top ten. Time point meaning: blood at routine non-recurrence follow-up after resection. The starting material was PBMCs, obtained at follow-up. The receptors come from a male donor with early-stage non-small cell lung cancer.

The CDR3 protein is CASSPGGTSGRVSYNEQFF. CDR3 bases: TGTGCCAGCAGCCCAGGAGGGACTAGCGGGAGGGTCTCCTACAATGAGCAGTTCTTC. J is TRBJ2-1 and V is TRBV7-9; 16 nucleotides line up with TRBD2. The J segment lost 0 bases and the V segment lost 5 bases, leaving 7 bases of the junction unmatched. The CDR3 has 19 amino acids. The V gene's germline CDR1 is SEHNR and CDR2 FQNEAQ (reference sequence).

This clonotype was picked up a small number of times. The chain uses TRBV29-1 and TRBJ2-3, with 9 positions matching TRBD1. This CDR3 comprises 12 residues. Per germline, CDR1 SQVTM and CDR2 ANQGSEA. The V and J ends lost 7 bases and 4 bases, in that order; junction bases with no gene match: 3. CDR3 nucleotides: TGCAGCGCTCGACAGGGGGCAGATACGCAGTATTTT. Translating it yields CSARQGADTQYF.

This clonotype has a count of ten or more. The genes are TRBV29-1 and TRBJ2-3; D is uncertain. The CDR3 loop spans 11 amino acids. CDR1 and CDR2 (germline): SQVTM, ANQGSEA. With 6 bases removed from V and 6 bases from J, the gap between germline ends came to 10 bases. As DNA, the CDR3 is TGCAGCGTCGGCTTGGCCGATACGCAGTATTTT. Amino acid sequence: CSVGLADTQYF.

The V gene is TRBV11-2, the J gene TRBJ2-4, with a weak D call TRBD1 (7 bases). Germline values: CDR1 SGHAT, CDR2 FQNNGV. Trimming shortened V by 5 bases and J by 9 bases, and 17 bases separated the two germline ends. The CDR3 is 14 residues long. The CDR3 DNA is TGTGCCAGCAGCCCTCGGGGGACAGAGGGCATTCAGTACTTC. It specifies CASSPRGTEGIQYF.

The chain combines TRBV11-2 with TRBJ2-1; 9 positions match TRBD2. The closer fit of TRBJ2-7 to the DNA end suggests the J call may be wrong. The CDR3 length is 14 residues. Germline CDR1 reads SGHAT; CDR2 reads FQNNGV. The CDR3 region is CASSPSGAYNEQYF. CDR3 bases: TGTGCCAGCAGTCCTAGCGGGGCTTACAATGAGCAGTACTTC.

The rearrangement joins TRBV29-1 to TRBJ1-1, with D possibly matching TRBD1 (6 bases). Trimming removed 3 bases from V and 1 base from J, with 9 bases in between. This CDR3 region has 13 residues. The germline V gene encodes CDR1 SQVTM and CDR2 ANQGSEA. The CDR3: CSVDQGTNTEAFF. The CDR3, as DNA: TGCAGCGTTGATCAGGGGACGAACACTGAAGCTTTCTTT. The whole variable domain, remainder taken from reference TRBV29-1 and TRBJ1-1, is SAVISQKPSRDICQRGTSLTIQCQVDSQVTMMFWYRQQPGQSLTLIATANQGSEATYESGFVIDKFPISRPNLTFSTLTVSNMSPEDSSIYLCSVDQGTNTEAFFGQGTRLTVV.

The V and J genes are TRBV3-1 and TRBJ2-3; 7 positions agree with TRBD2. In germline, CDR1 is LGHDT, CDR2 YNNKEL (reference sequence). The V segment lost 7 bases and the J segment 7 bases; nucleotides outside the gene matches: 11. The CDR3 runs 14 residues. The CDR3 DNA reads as TGTGCCAGCACCAGCGGGGCCCTTTCTAATACGCAGTATTTT. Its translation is CASTSGALSNTQYF.

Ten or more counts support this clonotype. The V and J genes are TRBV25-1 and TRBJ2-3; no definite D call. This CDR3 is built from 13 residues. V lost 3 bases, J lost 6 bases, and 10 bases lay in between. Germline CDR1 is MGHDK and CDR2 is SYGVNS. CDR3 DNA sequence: TGTGCCAGCAGTGATAGGGAACGGGATACGCAGTATTTT. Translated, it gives CASSDRERDTQYF.

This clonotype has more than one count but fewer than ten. CDR3 sequence: CAISSSGTGNTEAFF. In DNA, the CDR3 is TGTGCCATCAGTTCTTCTGGGACAGGGAACACTGAAGCTTTCTTT. The V call is TRBV10-3, the J call TRBJ1-1, with 8 bases fitting TRBD1. V lost 5 bases, J lost 1 base, and 6 bases stayed unmatched. The CDR3 is 15 residues long. Germline values: CDR1 ENHRY, CDR2 SYGVKD.

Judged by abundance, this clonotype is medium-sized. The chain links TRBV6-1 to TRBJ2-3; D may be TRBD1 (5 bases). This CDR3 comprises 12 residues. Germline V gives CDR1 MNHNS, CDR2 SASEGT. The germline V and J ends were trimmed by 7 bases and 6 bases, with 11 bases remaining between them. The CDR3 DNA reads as TGTGCCAGCAAACAACAGGAGGATACGCAGTATTTT. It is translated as CASKQQEDTQYF.

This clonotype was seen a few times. In DNA, the CDR3 is TGTGCCAGCATCGACGGTAGCTCCTACGAGCAGTACTTC. This sequence encodes CASIDGSSYEQYF. V is TRBV28 and J is TRBJ2-7; D not resolved. The CDR3 is 13 residues long. The germline CDR1 and CDR2 sequences are MDHEN and SYDVKM. Trimming took 7 bases from V and 0 from J, leaving 10 bases between them.

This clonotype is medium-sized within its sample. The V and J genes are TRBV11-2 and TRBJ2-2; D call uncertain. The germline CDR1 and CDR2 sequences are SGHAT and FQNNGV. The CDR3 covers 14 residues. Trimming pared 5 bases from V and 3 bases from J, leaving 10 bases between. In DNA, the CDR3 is TGTGCCAGCAGCCCGAGGCGTGACACCGGGGAGCTGTTTTTT. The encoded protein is CASSPRRDTGELFF.

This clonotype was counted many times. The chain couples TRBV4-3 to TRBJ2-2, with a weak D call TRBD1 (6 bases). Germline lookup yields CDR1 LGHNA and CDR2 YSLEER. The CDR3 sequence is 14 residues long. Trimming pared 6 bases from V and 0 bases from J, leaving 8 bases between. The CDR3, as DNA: TGCGCCAGCAGAGAGGGGGCGAACACCGGGGAGCTGTTTTTT. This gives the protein CASREGANTGELFF.

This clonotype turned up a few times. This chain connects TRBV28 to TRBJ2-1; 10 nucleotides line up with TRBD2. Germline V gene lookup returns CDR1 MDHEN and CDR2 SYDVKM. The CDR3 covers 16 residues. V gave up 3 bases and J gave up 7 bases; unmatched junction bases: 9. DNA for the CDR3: TGTGCCAGCAGTTTCTGGCTAGCGGGAGACGGGAATGAGCAGTTCTTC. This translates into CASSFWLAGDGNEQFF.

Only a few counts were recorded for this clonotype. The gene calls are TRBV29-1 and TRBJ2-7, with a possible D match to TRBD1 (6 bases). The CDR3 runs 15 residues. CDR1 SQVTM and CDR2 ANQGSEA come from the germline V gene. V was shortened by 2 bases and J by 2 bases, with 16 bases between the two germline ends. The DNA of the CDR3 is TGCAGCGTTGAACAGAGAGGACAGAGCCCCTACGAGCAGTACTTC. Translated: CSVEQRGQSPYEQYF.

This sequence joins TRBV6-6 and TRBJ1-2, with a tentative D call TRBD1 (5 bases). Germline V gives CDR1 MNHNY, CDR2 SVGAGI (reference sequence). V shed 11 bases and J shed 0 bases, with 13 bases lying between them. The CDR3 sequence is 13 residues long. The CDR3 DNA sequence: TGTGCCGGGACGGACTCAGCTAACTATGGCTACACCTTC. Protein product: CAGTDSANYGYTF.

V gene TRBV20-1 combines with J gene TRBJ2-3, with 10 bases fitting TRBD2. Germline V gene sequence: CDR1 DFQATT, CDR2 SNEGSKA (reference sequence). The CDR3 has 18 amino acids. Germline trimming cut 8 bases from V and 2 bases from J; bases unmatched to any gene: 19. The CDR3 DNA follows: TGCAGTACGAAAGTGGCTAGCGGGAGTCGAGTAGACACAGATACGCAGTATTTT. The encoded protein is CSTKVASGSRVDTDTQYF.

The CDR3 DNA follows: TGTGCTTCCCGGGCGGCAGACTATAATTCACCCCTCCACTTT. It encodes CASRAADYNSPLHF. The chain is built from TRBV28 and TRBJ1-6; D ambiguous. The CDR3 is 14 residues long. Germline V CDR1 and CDR2: MDHEN, SYDVKM.

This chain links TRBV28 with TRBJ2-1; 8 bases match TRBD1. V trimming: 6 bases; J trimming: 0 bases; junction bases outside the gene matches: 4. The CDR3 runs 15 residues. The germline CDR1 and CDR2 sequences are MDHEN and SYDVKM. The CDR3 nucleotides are TGTGCCAGCAGCTCGACAGGGGCCTCCTACAATGAGCAGTTCTTC. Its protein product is CASSSTGASYNEQFF.

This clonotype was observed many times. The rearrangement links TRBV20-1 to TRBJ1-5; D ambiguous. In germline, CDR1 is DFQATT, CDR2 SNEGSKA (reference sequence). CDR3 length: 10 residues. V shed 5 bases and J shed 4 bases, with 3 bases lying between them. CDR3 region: CSAGNQPQHF. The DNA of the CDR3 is TGCAGTGCTGGTAATCAGCCCCAGCATTTT.

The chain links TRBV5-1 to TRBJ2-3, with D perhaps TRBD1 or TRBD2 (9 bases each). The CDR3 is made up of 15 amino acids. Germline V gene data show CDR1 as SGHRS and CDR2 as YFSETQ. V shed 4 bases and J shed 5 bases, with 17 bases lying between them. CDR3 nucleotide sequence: TGCGCCAGCAGCAGCGGGGGGACAGGGTTAGATACGCAGTATTTT. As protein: CASSSGGTGLDTQYF.

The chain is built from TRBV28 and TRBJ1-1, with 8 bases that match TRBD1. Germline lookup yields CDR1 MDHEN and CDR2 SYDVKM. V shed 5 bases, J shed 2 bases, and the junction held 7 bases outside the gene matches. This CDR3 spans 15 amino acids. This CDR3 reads CASSVPDRDNTEAFF. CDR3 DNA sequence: TGTGCCAGCAGTGTCCCGGACAGGGACAACACTGAAGCTTTCTTT.

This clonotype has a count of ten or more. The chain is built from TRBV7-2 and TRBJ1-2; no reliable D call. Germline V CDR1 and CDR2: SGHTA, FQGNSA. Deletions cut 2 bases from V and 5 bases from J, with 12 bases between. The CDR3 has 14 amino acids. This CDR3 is CASSLSRGRYGYTF. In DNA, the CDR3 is TGTGCCAGCAGCTTATCCAGAGGGCGGTATGGCTACACCTTC.

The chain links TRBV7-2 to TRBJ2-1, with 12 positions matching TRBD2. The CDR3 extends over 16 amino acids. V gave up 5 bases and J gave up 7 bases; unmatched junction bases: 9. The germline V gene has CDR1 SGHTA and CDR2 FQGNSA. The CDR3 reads CASSVQTSGSGNEQFF. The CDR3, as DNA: TGTGCCAGCAGCGTACAGACTAGCGGGAGTGGGAATGAGCAGTTCTTC. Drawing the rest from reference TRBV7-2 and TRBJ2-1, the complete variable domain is GAGVSQSPSNKVTEKGKDVELRCDPISGHTALYWYRQSLGQGLEFLIYFQGNSAPDKSGLPSDRFSAERTGGSVSTLTIQRTQQEDSAVYLCASSVQTSGSGNEQFFGPGTRLTVL.

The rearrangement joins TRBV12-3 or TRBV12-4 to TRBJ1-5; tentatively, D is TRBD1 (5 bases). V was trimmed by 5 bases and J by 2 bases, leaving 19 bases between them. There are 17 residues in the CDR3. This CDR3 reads CASSLTVGQGGNQPQHF. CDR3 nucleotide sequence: TGTGCCAGCAGTCTCACGGTAGGGCAGGGTGGCAATCAGCCCCAGCATTTT.

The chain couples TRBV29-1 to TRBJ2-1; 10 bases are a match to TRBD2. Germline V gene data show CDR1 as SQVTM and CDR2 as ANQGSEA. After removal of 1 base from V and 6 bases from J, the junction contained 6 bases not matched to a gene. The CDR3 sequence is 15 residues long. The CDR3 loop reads CSVEVNGLAVNEQFF. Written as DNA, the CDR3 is TGCAGCGTTGAAGTTAACGGACTAGCGGTCAATGAGCAGTTCTTC.

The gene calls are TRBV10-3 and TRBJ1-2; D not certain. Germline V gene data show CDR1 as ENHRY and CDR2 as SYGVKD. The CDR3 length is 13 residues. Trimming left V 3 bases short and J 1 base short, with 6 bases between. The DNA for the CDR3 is TGTGCCATCAGTGACCCCAGTAACTATGGCTACACCTTC. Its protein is CAISDPSNYGYTF.

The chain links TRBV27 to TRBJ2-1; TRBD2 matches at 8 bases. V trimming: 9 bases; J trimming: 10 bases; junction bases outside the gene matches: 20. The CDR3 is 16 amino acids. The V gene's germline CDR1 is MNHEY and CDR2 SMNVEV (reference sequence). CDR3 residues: CASTYHSREGQKEQFF. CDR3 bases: TGTGCCAGTACATACCATAGTCGGGAGGGCCAGAAGGAGCAGTTCTTC.

CDR3 DNA: TGTGCCAGCAGTTACCCCCAGGCTAACTATGGCTACACCTTC. It codes for CASSYPQANYGYTF. The chain recombines TRBV6-2 or TRBV6-3 with TRBJ1-2; D gene ambiguous. Germline V gene data show CDR1 as MNHEY and CDR2 as SVGEGT. This CDR3 spans 14 amino acids. Trimming stripped 2 bases from V and 0 bases from J, with 7 bases between.